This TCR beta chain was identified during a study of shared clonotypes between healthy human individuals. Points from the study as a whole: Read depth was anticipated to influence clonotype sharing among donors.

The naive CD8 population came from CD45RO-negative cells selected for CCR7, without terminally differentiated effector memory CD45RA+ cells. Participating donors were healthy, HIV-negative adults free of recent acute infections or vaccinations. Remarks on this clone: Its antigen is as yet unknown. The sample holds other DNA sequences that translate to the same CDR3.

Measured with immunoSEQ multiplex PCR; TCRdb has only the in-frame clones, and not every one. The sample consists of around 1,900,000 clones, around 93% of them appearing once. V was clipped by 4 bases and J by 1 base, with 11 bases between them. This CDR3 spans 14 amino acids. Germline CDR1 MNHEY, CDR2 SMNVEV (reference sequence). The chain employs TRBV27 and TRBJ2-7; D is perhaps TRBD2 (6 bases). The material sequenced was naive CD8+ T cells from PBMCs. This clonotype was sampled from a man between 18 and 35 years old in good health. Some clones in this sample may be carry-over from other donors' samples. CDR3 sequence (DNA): TGTGCCAGCAGTTCGGGACTCTCATCCTACGAGCAGTACTTC. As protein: CASSSGLSSYEQYF.